This entry is about one T cell receptor beta chain. Negative isolation yielded CD8+ and CD4+ T cells; FACS enriched TEMRA cells. This specimen comes from a study of CD8 T cells in Susac syndrome. CDR1 and CDR2 from the germline V gene are SEHNR and FQNEAQ (reference sequence). The J segment lost 3 bases and the V segment lost 5 bases, leaving 6 bases of the junction unmatched. The CDR3 consists of 14 residues. Roughly 0.45 to 1 ug RNA was reverse transcribed with random hexamers. TCRdb called the immunoSEQ multiplex PCR reads again in MiXCR, with one record for every CDR3 protein. The table shows 250,000 to 300,000 distinct CDR3 sequences, with roughly 85% occurring only once.

The sequencing input was CD8+ T cells from PBMCs. The chain has TRBV7-9 and TRBJ2-7; 8 positions match TRBD2. This receptor was taken from a human donor with multiple sclerosis. The CDR3 DNA reads as TGTGCCAGCAGCCCCGGGGGGGGTTACTACGAGCAGTACTTC. Encoded protein: CASSPGGGYYEQYF.